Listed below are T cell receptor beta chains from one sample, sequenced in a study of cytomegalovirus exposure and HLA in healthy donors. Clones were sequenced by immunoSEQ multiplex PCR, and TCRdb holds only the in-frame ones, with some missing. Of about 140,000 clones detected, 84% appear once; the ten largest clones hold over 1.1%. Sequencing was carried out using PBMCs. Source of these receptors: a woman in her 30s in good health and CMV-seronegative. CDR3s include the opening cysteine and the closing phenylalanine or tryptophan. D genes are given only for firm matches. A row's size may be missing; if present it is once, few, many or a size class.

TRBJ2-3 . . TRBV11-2 CASSLDLRLGNTDTQYF TGTGCCAGCAGCTTAGATTTGAGACTAGGGAACACAGATACGCAGTATTTT
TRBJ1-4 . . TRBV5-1 CASSRPSGMTNEKLFF TGCGCCAGCAGCCGACCATCAGGGATGACTAATGAAAAACTGTTTTTT
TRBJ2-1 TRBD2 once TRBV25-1 CASSELGLAANNEQFF TGTGCCAGCAGTGAATTAGGACTAGCGGCCAACAATGAGCAGTTCTTC
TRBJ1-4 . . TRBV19 CASSVHLDRTRTNEKLFF TGTGCCAGTAGTGTCCATTTGGATCGCACGAGGACTAATGAAAAACTGTTTTTT
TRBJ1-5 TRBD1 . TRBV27 CASRRHGQGLNQPQHF TGTGCCAGCAGACGACACGGACAGGGTCTCAATCAGCCCCAGCATTTT
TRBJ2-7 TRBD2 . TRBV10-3 CAIMNSGSREMYEQYF TGTGCCATCATGAATAGCGGGTCCAGGGAGATGTACGAGCAGTACTTC
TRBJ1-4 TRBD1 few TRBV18 CASSPPGQGGEKLFF TGTGCCAGCTCACCACCGGGACAGGGGGGTGAAAAACTGTTTTTT
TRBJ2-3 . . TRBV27 CASSFTSAAPTTQYF TGTGCCAGCAGTTTTACTTCCGCTGCCCCTACCACGCAGTATTTT
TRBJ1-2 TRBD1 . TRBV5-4 CASSVQGAQGYTF TGTGCCAGCAGCGTTCAGGGGGCGCAGGGCTACACCTTC
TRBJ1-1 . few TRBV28 CASTMIGTFSGFF TGTGCCAGCACCATGATTGGGACTTTCTCGGGTTTCTTT
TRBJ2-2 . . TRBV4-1 CASSQVVGRAGELFF TGCGCCAGCAGCCAAGTGGTGGGTCGGGCCGGGGAGCTGTTTTTT
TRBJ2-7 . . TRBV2 CASSERGGPRYEQYF TGTGCCAGCAGTGAAAGAGGGGGACCGCGATACGAGCAGTACTTC
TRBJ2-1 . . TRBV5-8 CASSPVGKKTYNEQFF TGTGCCAGCAGCCCCGTGGGCAAGAAGACCTACAATGAGCAGTTCTTC
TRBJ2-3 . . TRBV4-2 CASSQRGSVDTQYF TGTGCCAGCAGCCAAAGAGGGAGCGTAGATACGCAGTATTTT
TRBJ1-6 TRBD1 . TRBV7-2 CASSLGQVYNSPLHF TGTGCCAGCAGCTTGGGACAGGTGTATAATTCACCCCTCCACTTT
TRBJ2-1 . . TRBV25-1 CASSENRGAVQRNEQFF TGTGCCAGCAGTGAAAACCGGGGGGCCGTACAGCGCAATGAGCAGTTCTTC
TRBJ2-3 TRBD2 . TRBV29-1 CSVVISASGGTDTQYF TGCAGCGTTGTAATCTCGGCTAGCGGGGGCACAGATACGCAGTATTTT
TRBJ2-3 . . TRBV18 CASSPPSTDTQYF TGTGCCAGCTCACCACCCTCCACAGATACGCAGTATTTT
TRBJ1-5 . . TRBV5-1 CASSLAWTNSNQPQHF TGCGCCAGCAGCTTGGCTTGGACAAATAGCAATCAGCCCCAGCATTTT
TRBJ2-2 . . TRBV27 CASSLSSGYSTGELFF TGTGCCAGCAGTTTATCTTCAGGGTACAGCACCGGGGAGCTGTTTTTT
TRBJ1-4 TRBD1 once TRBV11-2 CASSSGTGYTNEKLFF TGTGCCAGCAGCTCCGGGACAGGTTATACTAATGAAAAACTGTTTTTT
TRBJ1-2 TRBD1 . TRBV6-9 CASSLGQGGYGYTF TGTGCCAGCAGCCTGGGACAGGGGGGTTACGGCTACACCTTC
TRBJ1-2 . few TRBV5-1 CASSAVAGRYTF TGCGCCAGCAGCGCCGTGGCAGGTCGCTACACCTTC
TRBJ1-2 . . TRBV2 CASMGAGIHGYTF TGTGCCAGCATGGGGGCAGGGATCCATGGCTACACCTTC
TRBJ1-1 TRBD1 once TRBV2 CASSEVTGGTAFF TGTGCCAGCAGTGAAGTTACAGGGGGCACAGCTTTCTTT
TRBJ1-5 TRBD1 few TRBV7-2 CASSSGDRGNQPQHF TGTGCCAGCAGCTCCGGGGACAGGGGAAATCAGCCCCAGCATTTT
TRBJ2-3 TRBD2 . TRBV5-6 CASSRGAGVSTDTQYF TGTGCCAGCAGCCGCGGGGCGGGGGTTTCCACAGATACGCAGTATTTT
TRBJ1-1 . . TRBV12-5 CASGLSFNTEAFF TGTGCTAGTGGTTTGAGCTTTAACACTGAAGCTTTCTTT
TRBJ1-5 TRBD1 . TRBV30 CAWSALTGYSNQPQHF TGTGCCTGGAGTGCCTTGACAGGGTACAGCAATCAGCCCCAGCATTTT
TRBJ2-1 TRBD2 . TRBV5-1 CASSHRRLAGGPSEQFF TGCGCCAGCAGCCACAGGCGCCTAGCGGGGGGGCCCAGTGAGCAGTTCTTC
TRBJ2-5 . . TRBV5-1 CASSLETGSQETQYF TGCGCCAGCAGCTTAGAAACAGGGAGTCAAGAGACCCAGTACTTC
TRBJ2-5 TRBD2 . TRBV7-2 CASSRLSGGARETQYF TGTGCCAGCAGCCGCCTTAGCGGGGGGGCTCGAGAGACCCAGTACTTC
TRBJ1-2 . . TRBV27 CASSLIAGFVGGYTF TGTGCCAGCAGTTTAATCGCAGGATTCGTTGGAGGCTACACCTTC
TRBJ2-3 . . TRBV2 CASRQGGTDTQYF TGTGCCAGCAGACAGGGTGGGACAGATACGCAGTATTTT
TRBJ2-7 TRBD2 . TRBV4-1 CASSQARRGGNSYEQYF TGCGCCAGCAGCCAAGCGCGCCGGGGGGGGAACTCCTACGAGCAGTACTTC
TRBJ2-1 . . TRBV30 CAWTSTVYNEQFF TGTGCCTGGACATCAACAGTATACAATGAGCAGTTCTTC
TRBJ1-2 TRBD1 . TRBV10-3 CAITEDRGDYGYTF TGTGCCATCACCGAGGACAGGGGTGACTATGGCTACACCTTC
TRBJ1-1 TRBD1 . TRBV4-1 CASSPIKGQGLNTEAFF TGCGCCAGCAGCCCTATAAAGGGACAGGGCCTGAACACTGAAGCTTTCTTT
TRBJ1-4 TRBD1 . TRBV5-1 CASSFTTGTGNEKLFF TGCGCCAGCAGCTTCACAACCGGGACAGGGAATGAAAAACTGTTTTTT
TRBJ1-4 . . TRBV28 CASSALELGNEKLFF TGTGCCAGCAGTGCCCTTGAGCTAGGAAATGAAAAACTGTTTTTT
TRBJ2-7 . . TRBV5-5 CASSLVGGLSYEQYF TGTGCCAGCAGCTTGGTCGGCGGTCTCTCCTACGAGCAGTACTTC
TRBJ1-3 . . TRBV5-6 CASSATGGGNTIYF TGTGCCAGCAGCGCTACAGGCGGTGGAAACACCATATATTTT
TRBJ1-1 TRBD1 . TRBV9 CASTHRQGRIMNTEAFF TGTGCCAGCACCCATCGACAGGGTCGAATAATGAACACTGAAGCTTTCTTT
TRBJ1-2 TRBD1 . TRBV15 CATSRGQGANYGYTF TGTGCCACCAGCAGAGGTCAGGGGGCAAACTATGGCTACACCTTC
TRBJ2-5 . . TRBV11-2 CASSPRTLRETQYF TGTGCCAGCAGCCCCCGGACTCTACGGGAGACCCAGTACTTC
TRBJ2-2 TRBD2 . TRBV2 CASSGSLAGTGTGELFF TGTGCCAGCAGTGGCTCACTAGCGGGGACGGGCACCGGGGAGCTGTTTTTT
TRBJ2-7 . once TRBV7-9 CASSPSAGRKNEQYF TGTGCCAGCAGCCCATCCGCGGGACGCAAAAACGAGCAGTACTTC
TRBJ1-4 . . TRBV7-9 CASSRRQTNEKLFF TGTGCCAGCAGCCGACGACAAACTAATGAAAAACTGTTTTTT
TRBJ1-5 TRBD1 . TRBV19 CASNDRAYQPQHF TGTGCCAGTAACGACAGGGCCTATCAGCCCCAGCATTTT
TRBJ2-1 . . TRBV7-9 CASSSPLGHQFYNEQFF TGTGCCAGCAGCTCCCCCCTAGGACACCAATTTTACAATGAGCAGTTCTTC
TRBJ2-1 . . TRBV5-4 CASSLFAGADEQFF TGTGCCAGCAGCTTGTTCGCGGGGGCGGATGAGCAGTTCTTC